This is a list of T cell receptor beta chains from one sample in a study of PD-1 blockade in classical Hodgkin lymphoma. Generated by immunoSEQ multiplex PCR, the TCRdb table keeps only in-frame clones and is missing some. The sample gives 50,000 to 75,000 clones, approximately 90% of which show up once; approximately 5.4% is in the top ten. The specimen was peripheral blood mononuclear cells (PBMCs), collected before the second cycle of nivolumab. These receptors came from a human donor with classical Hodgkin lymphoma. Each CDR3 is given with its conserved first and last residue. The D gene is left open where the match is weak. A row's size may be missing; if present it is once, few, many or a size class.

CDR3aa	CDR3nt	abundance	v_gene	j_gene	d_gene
CASSFPADSSYEQYF	TGTGCCAGCAGTTTCCCCGCGGACAGCTCCTACGAGCAGTACTTC	.	TRBV28	TRBJ2-7	.
CASRRGRAGSGELFF	TGTGCCAGCAGGCGGGGCAGGGCGGGGTCCGGGGAGCTGTTTTTT	.	TRBV6-5	TRBJ2-2	.
CASSPEGGAGELFF	TGCGCCAGCAGCCCAGAAGGGGGCGCCGGGGAGCTGTTTTTT	.	TRBV5-1	TRBJ2-2	TRBD1
CASSNVPAPMTDTQYF	TGCGCCAGCAGCAACGTCCCGGCACCGATGACAGATACGCAGTATTTT	.	TRBV5-1	TRBJ2-3	.
CASSSHRGYLQETQYF	TGTGCCAGCAGTTCCCACAGGGGATATCTTCAAGAGACCCAGTACTTC	.	TRBV6-6	TRBJ2-5	TRBD1
CAIGKLGSRGEQYF	TGTGCCATCGGGAAGTTGGGGTCAAGGGGCGAGCAGTACTTC	.	TRBV10-3	TRBJ2-7	.
CASSLGDKWDEQFF	TGTGCCAGCAGCTTAGGGGACAAGTGGGATGAGCAGTTCTTC	.	TRBV7-9	TRBJ2-1	.
CASSLVSGSYEQYF	TGCGCCAGCAGCTTGGTATCAGGTTCGTACGAGCAGTACTTC	.	TRBV5-1	TRBJ2-7	.
CASSLTGVRWEQYF	TGTGCCAGCAGCCTGACAGGGGTTCGATGGGAGCAGTACTTC	.	TRBV6-1	TRBJ2-7	TRBD1
CASSVGVSGNTIYF	TGCGCCAGCAGCGTAGGGGTTTCTGGAAACACCATATATTTT	.	TRBV5-1	TRBJ1-3	.
CASSLVLRGGTGELFF	TGTGCCAGCAGTTTAGTATTGCGGGGGGGCACCGGGGAGCTGTTTTTT	.	TRBV28	TRBJ2-2	TRBD2
CASSLGKEGAETQYF	TGCGCCAGCAGCTTGGGAAAGGAGGGAGCAGAGACCCAGTACTTC	.	TRBV5-1	TRBJ2-5	.
CASSSSTENRNTIYF	TGTGCCAGCAGCTCCTCGACAGAGAATAGAAACACCATATATTTT	.	TRBV7-2	TRBJ1-3	.
CASSATSGGAWDTQYF	TGCGCCAGCAGCGCCACTAGCGGGGGGGCATGGGATACGCAGTATTTT	.	TRBV5-1	TRBJ2-3	TRBD2
CASTRSSGNTEAFF	TGCGCCAGCACAAGGAGCTCGGGTAACACTGAAGCTTTCTTT	once	TRBV5-1	TRBJ1-1	.
CASNYGDYGYTF	TGTGCCAGCAACTATGGTGACTATGGCTACACCTTC	.	TRBV5-6	TRBJ1-2	.
CASSRGPGLAAGELFF	TGTGCCAGCAGCCGAGGACCCGGCCTCGCGGCCGGGGAGCTGTTTTTT	.	TRBV7-9	TRBJ2-2	.
CASSPDREVADTQYF	TGTGCCAGCAGCCCCGACAGGGAGGTTGCAGATACGCAGTATTTT	.	TRBV6-5	TRBJ2-3	.
CASSNGHIQYF	TGTGCCAGCAGCAATGGCCACATTCAGTACTTC	.	TRBV21-1	TRBJ2-4	.
CASSLGGSSYNEQFF	TGCGCCAGCAGCTTGGGAGGGAGCTCCTACAATGAGCAGTTCTTC	.	TRBV5-1	TRBJ2-1	.
CASSSLRQDRGGYTF	TGTGCCAGCAGCTCCCTGAGACAGGATAGAGGTGGCTACACCTTC	few	TRBV5-4	TRBJ1-2	.
CASSLEQAGYEQYF	TGCGCCAGCAGCTTGGAACAGGCGGGGTACGAGCAGTACTTC	.	TRBV5-1	TRBJ2-7	.
CASSMDVTGANVLTF	TGTGCCAGTAGTATGGACGTCACTGGGGCCAACGTCCTGACTTTC	.	TRBV19	TRBJ2-6	.
CASRGGALEKLFF	TGTGCCTCGAGGGGGGGGGCCCTAGAAAAACTGTTTTTT	.	TRBV6-6	TRBJ1-4	.
CASSPGQIEQETQYF	TGCGCCAGCAGCCCGGGACAGATCGAACAAGAGACCCAGTACTTC	.	TRBV5-1	TRBJ2-5	TRBD1
CASRRDPWYGYTF	TGTGCCAGCAGGAGGGACCCTTGGTATGGCTACACCTTC	.	TRBV6-6	TRBJ1-2	.
CASSPYISYNEQFF	TGTGCCAGCTCACCATACATCTCCTACAATGAGCAGTTCTTC	once	TRBV18	TRBJ2-1	.
CASSKGPNTEAFF	TGTGCCAGCAGCAAGGGCCCGAACACTGAAGCTTTCTTT	.	TRBV7-6	TRBJ1-1	.
CAWGKGGASYEQYF	TGTGCCTGGGGAAAGGGGGGGGCCTCCTACGAGCAGTACTTC	.	TRBV30	TRBJ2-7	.
CASSPRGGSTDTQYF	TGTGCCAGCAGCCCCCGGGGGGGTAGCACAGATACGCAGTATTTT	.	TRBV6-1	TRBJ2-3	TRBD2
CASSQDGSPLHF	TGCGCCAGCAGCCAAGACGGTTCACCCCTCCACTTT	once	TRBV4-1	TRBJ1-6	.
CASSLGTGDDQPQHF	TGTGCCAGCAGCTTAGGGACAGGGGACGATCAGCCCCAGCATTTT	few	TRBV7-6	TRBJ1-5	TRBD1
CASSTGSGNTIYF	TGCGCCAGCAGTACGGGCTCTGGAAACACCATATATTTT	once	TRBV10-1	TRBJ1-3	.
CASSQDGVPDYEQYF	TGTGCCAGCAGCCAAGATGGGGTCCCAGACTACGAGCAGTACTTC	.	TRBV4-2	TRBJ2-7	.
CASSLRQTEKLFF	TGCGCCAGCAGCTTAAGACAGACTGAAAAACTGTTTTTT	.	TRBV5-1	TRBJ1-4	.
CASSLVGGEDAGNTIYF	TGTGCCAGCAGCTTGGTGGGGGGAGAAGACGCAGGAAACACCATATATTTT	.	TRBV5-6	TRBJ1-3	.
CASSDRSYNSPLHF	TGTGCCAGCAGTGACAGGTCCTATAATTCACCCCTCCACTTT	few	TRBV2	TRBJ1-6	.